One and the same sample provided the 12 T cell receptor beta chains below, sequenced in a study of T cells in women clearing cervical HPV infection. Data came from immunoSEQ multiplex PCR; TCRdb stores just in-frame clones and leaves some out. The sample shows about 19,000 clones, and about 17% sits with its ten largest clones. The material sequenced was blood buffy coat. The receptors were gathered from a woman between 18 and 69 years old with a cervical HPV16 infection that either progressed to CIN3+ or cleared (not recorded which).

With respect to this clone: Coverage ceases 3 residues before the CDR3 finishes, and the germline J gene fills in the end. This chain connects TRBV10-3 to TRBJ1-4; no reliable D call. Germline V gives CDR1 ENHRY, CDR2 SYGVKD. This CDR3 comprises 12 residues. The covered CDR3 bases are TGTGCCATCAGTGATGGCCAGTCACCA. It translates to CAISDGQSP. The complete CDR3 reads CAISDGQSPLFF.

By frequency, this clone registers medium-sized. The read falls 3 residues short of the CDR3 end, and the missing part is taken from the germline J gene. The chain combines TRBV29-1 with TRBJ2-5, with D uncertain. CDR3 length: 13 amino acids. The V gene lost 0 bases and the J gene lost 5 bases, with 10 bases spanning the gap. Germline V gene data show CDR1 as SQVTM and CDR2 as ANQGSEA. The sequenced part of the CDR3 DNA is TGCAGCGTTGAAGATCAACAAGGGGAGACC. This codes for CSVEDQQGET. The whole CDR3 sequence reads CSVEDQQGETQYF.

In the case of this clone: Read sequence stops 3 residues before the CDR3 end, and the germline J gene provides the missing end. The V and J genes are TRBV29-1 and TRBJ1-2; TRBD1 matches at 7 bases. The V gene end was trimmed by 0 bases and the J gene end by 6 bases; junction bases not matched to a gene: 4. The germline V gene has CDR1 SQVTM and CDR2 ANQGSEA. The CDR3 totals 13 residues. CDR3 loop: CSVEDRGGHGYTF. The covered CDR3 bases are TGCAGCGTTGAAGATAGAGGGGGCCATGGC.

Concerning this clone: From the germline J gene comes the end of the CDR3, since the read stops 3 residues before it. The gene calls are TRBV18 and TRBJ1-2, with TRBD1 as a possible D gene (6 bases). CDR3 length equals 16 residues. The germline CDR1 and CDR2 sequences are KGHSH and LQKENI. The chain's CDR3 is CASSPSGGGAHNEYTF. The part of the CDR3 DNA that was read is TGTGCCAGCTCCCCCTCTGGCGGGGGGGCGCACAATGAG.

As regards this clone: From the germline J gene comes the end of the CDR3, since the read stops 3 residues before it. The rearrangement uses TRBV6-1 and TRBJ2-4; unclear D gene. Germline assignment: CDR1 MNHNS and CDR2 SASEGT. This CDR3 comprises 13 residues. The covered CDR3 bases are TGTGCCAGCAGTGAAGCAGCCGAATATGGT. Amino acid sequence: CASSEAAEYG. The whole CDR3 reads CASSEAAEYGQYF.

As regards this clone: The CDR3 goes on 3 residues after the read ends, and that part is filled in from the germline J gene. The chain joins TRBV12-3 or TRBV12-4 to TRBJ2-7; possibly TRBD2 for D (5 bases). This CDR3 has 15 residues. V lost 4 bases to trimming and J lost 2 bases, with 15 bases between them. CDR3 residues: CASSSSSDITYEQYF. The sequenced part of the CDR3 DNA is TGTGCCAGCAGTTCTAGCTCTGATATTACCTACGAG.

Concerning this clone itself: The DNA ends 3 residues before the CDR3 does, and the rest of the CDR3 is filled in from the germline J gene. The chain joins TRBV7-9 to TRBJ1-2, with 8 positions matching TRBD1. Germline V gene sequence: CDR1 SEHNR, CDR2 FQNEAQ (reference sequence). The CDR3 totals 14 residues. The CDR3: CASSTFQGAGDYTF. The sequenced CDR3 bases are TGTGCCAGCAGCACTTTCCAGGGGGCAGGTGAC.

Concerning this clone itself: The DNA ends 3 residues before the CDR3 does, and the rest of the CDR3 is filled in from the germline J gene. The V gene is TRBV11-2, the J gene TRBJ1-2; 7 nucleotides line up with TRBD1. With 0 bases clipped from V and 5 bases from J, the junction kept 6 bases outside the gene matches. The CDR3 totals 15 residues. CDR1 SGHAT and CDR2 FQNNGV come from the germline V gene. CDR3 DNA, as far as it was read: TGTGCCAGCAGCTTAGAATCGGCAGGGGGGTATGGC. Its protein is CASSLESAGGYG. The full-length CDR3 reads as CASSLESAGGYGYTF.

Details on this clone: The read halts 3 residues ahead of the CDR3 end, with the missing end drawn from the germline J gene. The gene calls are TRBV5-1 and TRBJ2-3, with D perhaps matching TRBD1 (6 bases). The CDR3 extends over 15 amino acids. V gave up 1 base and J gave up 4 bases, with 13 bases separating them. Germline values: CDR1 SGHRS, CDR2 YFSETQ. The CDR3 protein is CASSLWGTTPDTQYF. CDR3 DNA (partial): TGCGCCAGCAGCTTGTGGGGGACAACCCCAGATACG. The full variable domain, in which reference TRBV5-1 and TRBJ2-3 provide the parts outside the CDR3, is KAGVTQTPRYLIKTRGQQVTLSCSPISGHRSVSWYQQTPGQGLQFLFEYFSETQRNKGNFPGRFSGRQFSNSRSEMNVSTLELGDSALYLCASSLWGTTPDTQYFGPGTRLTVL.

CDR3: CASSSFGGNSYEQYF. The covered CDR3 bases are TGTGCCAGCAGCTCATTCGGGGGAAACTCCTACGAG. The chain has TRBV7-2 and TRBJ2-7; D might be TRBD2 (6 bases). The read ends 3 residues before the CDR3 terminus; that terminus is restored from the germline J gene. With 4 bases removed from V and 0 bases from J, the gap between germline ends came to 13 bases. Germline CDR1 reads SGHTA; CDR2 reads FQGNSA. The length of the CDR3 is 15 residues.

As concerns this clone: The CDR3 goes on 3 residues after the read ends, and that part is filled in from the germline J gene. V gene TRBV20-1 combines with J gene TRBJ1-6; D is uncertain. V lost 0 bases and J lost 7, with 10 bases in between. Germline CDR1 and CDR2: DFQATT and SNEGSKA (reference sequence). This CDR3 has 14 amino acids. CDR3 protein: CSARDGPGNSPLHF. Incomplete CDR3 DNA: TGCAGTGCTAGAGATGGACCGGGGAATTCACCC.

About this clone: The CDR3 extends 3 residues past the end of the read, so its final part is completed from the germline J gene. At the DNA level, this CDR3 is encoded by other sequences in the same sample as well. The chain employs TRBV6-4 and TRBJ1-2, with D possibly matching TRBD1 (6 bases). Germline V gene data show CDR1 as MRHNA and CDR2 as SNTAGT. This CDR3 is built from 14 residues. The CDR3 sequence is CASSDRTQGGGYTF. The sequenced CDR3 bases are TGTGCCAGCAGTGACCGTACACAGGGTGGTGGA.